This is a list of T cell receptor beta chains from one sample in a study of CD8 T cells in Susac syndrome. Each CDR3 protein gets one entry after TCRdb re-called the immunoSEQ multiplex PCR reads with MiXCR. The sample has 25,000 to 35,000 distinct CDR3 sequences, approximately 94% seen once. The material sequenced was CD8+ T cells from PBMCs. These receptors all stem from a human donor in good health. Both conserved end residues are part of each CDR3. D genes are given only for firm matches. Size tells how often a clone was seen (once, few, many) or the class of an expanded clone, and some rows leave it out.

size: once; V: TRBV9; D: .; J: TRBJ2-2; DNA: TGTGCCAGCAGCCCCTTAGACTCTATCACCGGGGAGCTGTTTTTT; CDR3: CASSPLDSITGELFF
size: .; V: TRBV5-1; D: .; J: TRBJ2-5; DNA: TGCGCCAGCACCAAGTTTTACGACATCCAAGAGACCCAGTACTTC; CDR3: CASTKFYDIQETQYF
size: .; V: TRBV6-2/TRBV6-3; D: TRBD1; J: TRBJ2-3; DNA: TGTGCCAGCAGTTTGTCACCGGGACAGGGCACAGATACGCAGTATTTT; CDR3: CASSLSPGQGTDTQYF
size: .; V: TRBV11-2; D: .; J: TRBJ2-1; DNA: TGTGCCAGCAGCTTATGGGACACCTACAATGAGCAGTTCTTC; CDR3: CASSLWDTYNEQFF
size: .; V: TRBV5-6; D: .; J: TRBJ2-1; DNA: TGTGCCAGCAGCCTTGACGCGAATGAGCAGTTCTTC; CDR3: CASSLDANEQFF
size: .; V: TRBV3-1; D: TRBD2; J: TRBJ2-7; DNA: TGTGCCAGCAGAGCTCCGGGACTAGGGAGCGACGAGCAGTACTTC; CDR3: CASRAPGLGSDEQYF
size: few; V: TRBV7-2; D: .; J: TRBJ2-1; DNA: TGTGCCAGCAGCCCGAGCATTAGCTCCTACAATGAGCAGTTCTTC; CDR3: CASSPSISSYNEQFF
size: .; V: TRBV20-1; D: .; J: TRBJ2-1; DNA: TGCAGTGCCCCCTTCCGGTCGGCGGCAGTTACAATGAGCGAGCAGTTCTTC; CDR3: CSAPFRSAAVTMSEQFF
size: .; V: TRBV3-1; D: .; J: TRBJ2-7; DNA: TGTGCCAGCAGCCAAGATAGGACCTACGAGCAGTACTTC; CDR3: CASSQDRTYEQYF
size: .; V: TRBV9; D: .; J: TRBJ2-1; DNA: TGTGCCAGCAGCGTCAGCAATGAGCAGTTCTTC; CDR3: CASSVSNEQFF
size: .; V: TRBV4-3; D: .; J: TRBJ2-7; DNA: TGCGCCAGCAGCCTCGAGGGCGGGACAGCTACCTACGAGCAGTACTTC; CDR3: CASSLEGGTATYEQYF
size: few; V: TRBV5-5; D: .; J: TRBJ1-1; DNA: TGTGCCAGCAGCTGGGAGTCAGGGACTGAAGCTTTCTTT; CDR3: CASSWESGTEAFF
size: .; V: TRBV27; D: TRBD1; J: TRBJ2-4; DNA: TGTGCCAGCAGTGACAGGGGGCGGAACATTCAGTACTTC; CDR3: CASSDRGRNIQYF
size: .; V: TRBV12-5; D: .; J: TRBJ1-1; DNA: TGTGCTAGTGGTTTGTATCCTCAGACCTTTTCGAACACTGAAGCTTTCTTT; CDR3: CASGLYPQTFSNTEAFF
size: .; V: TRBV5-5; D: TRBD2; J: TRBJ2-7; DNA: TGTGCCAGCAGCTGGGGACTAGCGAGCTACGAGCAGTACTTC; CDR3: CASSWGLASYEQYF
size: .; V: TRBV14; D: .; J: TRBJ1-5; DNA: TGTGCCAGCAGCCCGCGAGCGGGGAGAAACAATCAGCCCCAGCATTTT; CDR3: CASSPRAGRNNQPQHF
size: .; V: TRBV7-8; D: .; J: TRBJ2-2; DNA: TGTGCCAGCAGCTTAAGAGGCCGCACCGGGGAGCTGTTTTTT; CDR3: CASSLRGRTGELFF
size: .; V: TRBV3-1; D: .; J: TRBJ2-7; DNA: TGTGCCAGCTCCCGCGGGGTTCTCTCCTACGAGCAGTACTTC; CDR3: CASSRGVLSYEQYF
size: .; V: TRBV4-3; D: TRBD1; J: TRBJ1-2; DNA: TGCGCCAGCAGCCTTCTTACAGGGGGAGATGGCTACACCTTC; CDR3: CASSLLTGGDGYTF
size: .; V: TRBV27; D: TRBD1; J: TRBJ2-7; DNA: TGTGCCAGCAGTTCCTTTCGAGACAGGGTCGACGAGCAGTACTTC; CDR3: CASSSFRDRVDEQYF
size: once; V: TRBV20-1; D: TRBD2; J: TRBJ2-5; DNA: TGCAGTGCTAGAGATAGCGGGGGGGCCGGTTTGAAAGAGACCCAGTACTTC; CDR3: CSARDSGGAGLKETQYF
size: .; V: TRBV4-2; D: TRBD2; J: TRBJ2-5; DNA: TGTGCCAGCAGCCAAGCCGGGACTAGCGGGGGGGGCGAGACCCAGTACTTC; CDR3: CASSQAGTSGGGETQYF
size: .; V: TRBV20-1; D: .; J: TRBJ2-5; DNA: TGCAGTGCCTACGTCAGGTTCCAAGAGACCCAGTACTTC; CDR3: CSAYVRFQETQYF
size: .; V: TRBV12-3/TRBV12-4; D: .; J: TRBJ2-7; DNA: TGTGCCATCGCACCGGAGGGCTCCTACGAGCAGTACTTC; CDR3: CAIAPEGSYEQYF
size: .; V: TRBV5-6; D: TRBD1; J: TRBJ1-2; DNA: TGTGCCAGCAGCCTCACGACCGGGACAGGAGTCTTCGCCGTCCCCTATGGCTACACCTTC; CDR3: CASSLTTGTGVFAVPYGYTF
size: .; V: TRBV6-5; D: TRBD1; J: TRBJ2-1; DNA: TGTGCCAGCAGTCCCGGACAGGGGGTCGGTGAGCAGTTCTTC; CDR3: CASSPGQGVGEQFF
size: .; V: TRBV5-6; D: TRBD1; J: TRBJ1-1; DNA: TGTGCCAGCAGCATTAGACAGGGGGAACGTAGTATCGCTGAAGCTTTCTTT; CDR3: CASSIRQGERSIAEAFF
size: .; V: TRBV14; D: .; J: TRBJ2-7; DNA: TGTGCCAGCAGCCAAGCGAGCCTTTTGGGAGAGCAGTACTTC; CDR3: CASSQASLLGEQYF
size: .; V: TRBV5-1; D: .; J: TRBJ2-3; DNA: TGCGCCAGCAGCTTGATAGGGGAAACTAGCACAGATACGCAGTATTTT; CDR3: CASSLIGETSTDTQYF
size: once; V: TRBV4-3; D: TRBD2; J: TRBJ2-5; DNA: TGCGCCAGCAGCCAAGAGCGGGGGGGCCAAGAGACCCAGTACTTC; CDR3: CASSQERGGQETQYF
size: once; V: TRBV7-2; D: TRBD1; J: TRBJ1-1; DNA: TGTGCCAGCAGCTTAGATGCAGGGGGGATCACTGAAGCTTTCTTT; CDR3: CASSLDAGGITEAFF
size: .; V: TRBV2; D: TRBD2; J: TRBJ2-1; DNA: TGTGCCAGCAGTGGAGACCGGGACTACTACAATGAGCAGTTCTTC; CDR3: CASSGDRDYYNEQFF